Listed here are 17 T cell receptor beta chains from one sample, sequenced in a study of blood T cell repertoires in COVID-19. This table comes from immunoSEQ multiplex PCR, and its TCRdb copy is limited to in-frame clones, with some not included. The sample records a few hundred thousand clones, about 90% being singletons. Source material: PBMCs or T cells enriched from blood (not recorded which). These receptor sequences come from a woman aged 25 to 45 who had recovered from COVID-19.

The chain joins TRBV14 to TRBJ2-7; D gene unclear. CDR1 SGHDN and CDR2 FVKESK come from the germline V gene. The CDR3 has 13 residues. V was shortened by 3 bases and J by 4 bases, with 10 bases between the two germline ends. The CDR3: CASSQRRLYEQYF. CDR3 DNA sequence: TGTGCCAGCAGCCAGAGGCGTTTGTACGAGCAGTACTTC. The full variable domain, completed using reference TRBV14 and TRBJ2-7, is EAGVTQFPSHSVIEKGQTVTLRCDPISGHDNLYWYRRVMGKEIKFLLHFVKESKQDESGMPNNRFLAERTGGTYSTLKVQPAELEDSGVYFCASSQRRLYEQYFGPGTRLTVT.

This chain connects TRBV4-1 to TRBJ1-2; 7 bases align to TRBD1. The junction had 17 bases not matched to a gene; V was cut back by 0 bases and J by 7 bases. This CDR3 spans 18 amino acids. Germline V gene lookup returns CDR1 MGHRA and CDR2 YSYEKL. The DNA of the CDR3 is TGCGCCAGCAGCCAAGATTTGGGACAGTATGCGGAGTTTGGTGGCTACACCTTC. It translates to CASSQDLGQYAEFGGYTF.

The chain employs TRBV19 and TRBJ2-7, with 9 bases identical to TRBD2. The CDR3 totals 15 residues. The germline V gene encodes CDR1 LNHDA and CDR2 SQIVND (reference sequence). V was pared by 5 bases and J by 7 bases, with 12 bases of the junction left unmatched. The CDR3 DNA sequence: TGTGCCAGTAGTCCTCTGGCGGGGGGGCCGGGGGAGCAGTACTTC. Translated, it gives CASSPLAGGPGEQYF.

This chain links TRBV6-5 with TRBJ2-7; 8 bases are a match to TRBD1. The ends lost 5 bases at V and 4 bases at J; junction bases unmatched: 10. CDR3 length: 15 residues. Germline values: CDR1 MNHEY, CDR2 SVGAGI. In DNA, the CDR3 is TGTGCCAGCAGTCCACGACAGGGGCGTCTGTACGAGCAGTACTTC. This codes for CASSPRQGRLYEQYF.

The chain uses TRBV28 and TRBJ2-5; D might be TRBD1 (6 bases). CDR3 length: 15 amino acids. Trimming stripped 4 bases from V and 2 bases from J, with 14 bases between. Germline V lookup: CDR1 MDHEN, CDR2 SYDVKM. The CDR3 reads CASSYLGTQQETQYF. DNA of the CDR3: TGTGCCAGCAGTTACCTCGGGACACAACAAGAGACCCAGTACTTC.

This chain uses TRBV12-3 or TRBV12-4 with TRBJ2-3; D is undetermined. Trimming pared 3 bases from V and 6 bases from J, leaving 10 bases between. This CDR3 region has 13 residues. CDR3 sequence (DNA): TGTGCCAGCAGTTTTGGCCGCCCGGATACGCAGTATTTT. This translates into CASSFGRPDTQYF.

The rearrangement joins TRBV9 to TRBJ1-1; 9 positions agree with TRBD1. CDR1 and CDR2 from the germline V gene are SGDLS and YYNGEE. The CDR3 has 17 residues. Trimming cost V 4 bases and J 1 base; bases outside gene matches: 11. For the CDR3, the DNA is TGTGCCAGCAGCCCACGCCTCTGGACAGGGGCGAACACTGAAGCTTTCTTT. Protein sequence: CASSPRLWTGANTEAFF. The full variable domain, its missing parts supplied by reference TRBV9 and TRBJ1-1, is DSGVTQTPKHLITATGQRVTLRCSPRSGDLSVYWYQQSLDQGLQFLIQYYNGEERAKGNILERFSAQQFPDLHSELNLSSLELGDSALYFCASSPRLWTGANTEAFFGQGTRLTVV.

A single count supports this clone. The CDR3 nucleotides read TGTGCCACCAGTGACTCTTTCGGGGGAGGGCCAGATACGCAGTATTTT. This codes for CATSDSFGGGPDTQYF. This chain uses TRBV24-1 with TRBJ2-3; 7 nucleotides line up with TRBD2. CDR1 and CDR2 from the germline V gene are KGHDR and SFDVKD. The trim removed 4 bases at V and 4 bases at J, leaving 10 bases unmatched. There are 16 residues in the CDR3.

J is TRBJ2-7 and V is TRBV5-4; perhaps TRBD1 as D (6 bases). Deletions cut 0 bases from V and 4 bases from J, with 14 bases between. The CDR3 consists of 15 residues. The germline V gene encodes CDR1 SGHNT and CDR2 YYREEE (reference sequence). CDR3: CASSLDQGRLYEQYF. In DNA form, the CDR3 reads TGTGCCAGCAGCTTGGACCAGGGGCGTTTGTACGAGCAGTACTTC.

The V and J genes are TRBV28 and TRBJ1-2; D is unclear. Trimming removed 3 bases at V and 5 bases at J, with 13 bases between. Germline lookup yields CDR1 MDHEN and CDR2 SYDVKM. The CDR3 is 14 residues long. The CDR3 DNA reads TGTGCCAGCAGTTTGGGGAGACCGTCGTATGGCTACACCTTC. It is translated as CASSLGRPSYGYTF.

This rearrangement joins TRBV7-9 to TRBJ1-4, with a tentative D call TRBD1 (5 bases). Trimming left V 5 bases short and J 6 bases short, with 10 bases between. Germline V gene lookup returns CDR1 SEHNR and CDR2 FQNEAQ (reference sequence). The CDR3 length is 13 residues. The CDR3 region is CASSPGGDEKLFF. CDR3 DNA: TGTGCCAGCAGCCCGGGGGGAGATGAAAAACTGTTTTTT.

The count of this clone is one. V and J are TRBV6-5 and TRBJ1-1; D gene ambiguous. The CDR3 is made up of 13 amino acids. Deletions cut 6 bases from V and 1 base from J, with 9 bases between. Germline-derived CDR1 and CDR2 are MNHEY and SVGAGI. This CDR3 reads CASSDISNTEAFF. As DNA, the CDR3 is TGTGCCAGCAGCGACATCTCGAACACTGAAGCTTTCTTT.

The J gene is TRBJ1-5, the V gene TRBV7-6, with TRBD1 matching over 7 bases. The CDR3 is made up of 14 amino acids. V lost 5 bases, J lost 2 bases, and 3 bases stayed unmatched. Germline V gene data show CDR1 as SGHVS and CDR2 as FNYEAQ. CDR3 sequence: CASSQQGGNQPQHF. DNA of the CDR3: TGTGCCAGCAGCCAGCAGGGGGGCAATCAGCCCCAGCATTTT.

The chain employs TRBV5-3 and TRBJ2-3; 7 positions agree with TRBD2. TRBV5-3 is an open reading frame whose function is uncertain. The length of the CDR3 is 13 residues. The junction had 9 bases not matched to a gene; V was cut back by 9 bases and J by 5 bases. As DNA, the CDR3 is TGTGCCACGTCGGCCGGGGGGAAAGATACGCAGTATTTT. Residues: CATSAGGKDTQYF.

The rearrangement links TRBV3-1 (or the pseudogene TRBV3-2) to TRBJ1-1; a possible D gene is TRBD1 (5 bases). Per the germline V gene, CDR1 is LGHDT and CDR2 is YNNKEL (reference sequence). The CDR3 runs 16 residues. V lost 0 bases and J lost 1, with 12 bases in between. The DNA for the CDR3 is TGTGCCAGCAGCCAAGATTGGGGCAGGAGGAACACTGAAGCTTTCTTT. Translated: CASSQDWGRRNTEAFF.

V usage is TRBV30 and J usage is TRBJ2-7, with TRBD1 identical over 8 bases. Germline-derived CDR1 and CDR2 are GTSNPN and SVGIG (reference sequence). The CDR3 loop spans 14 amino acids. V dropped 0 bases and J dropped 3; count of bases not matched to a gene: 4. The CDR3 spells CAWSVMDRVYEQYF. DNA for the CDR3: TGTGCCTGGAGTGTTATGGACAGGGTCTACGAGCAGTACTTC.

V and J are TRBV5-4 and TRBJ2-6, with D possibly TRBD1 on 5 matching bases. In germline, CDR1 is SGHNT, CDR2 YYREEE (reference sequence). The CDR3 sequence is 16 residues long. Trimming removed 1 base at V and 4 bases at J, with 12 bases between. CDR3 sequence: CASSLRAGLGANVLTF. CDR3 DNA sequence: TGTGCCAGCAGCTTGCGGGCAGGGTTGGGGGCCAACGTCCTGACTTTC.